These 27 T cell receptor beta chains originate from one sample sequenced in a study of blood T cell repertoires in COVID-19. The protocol was immunoSEQ multiplex PCR, while the TCRdb copy is restricted to in-frame clones and leaves out a portion. The sample carries approximately 100,000 clones, 88% recorded once. Sample: peripheral blood. These receptors came from a woman in her sixties with acute or convalescent COVID-19.

The chain recombines TRBV2 with TRBJ2-7; perhaps TRBD2 as D (5 bases). Germline CDR1 SNHLY, CDR2 FYNNEI. CDR3 length: 15 residues. The V end was cut by 1 base, the J end by 2 bases, with 12 bases between. CDR3 sequence: CASSEVGVYAYEQYV. The DNA for the CDR3 is TGTGCCAGCAGTGAAGTCGGGGTGTACGCCTACGAGCAGTACGTC.

Only one count was recorded for this clone. The chain uses TRBV7-9 and TRBJ2-7; TRBD2 matches 11 bases. Germline V gene data show CDR1 as SEHNR and CDR2 as FQNEAQ (reference sequence). The CDR3 is 14 residues long. The junction had 9 bases not matched to a gene; V was cut back by 8 bases and J by 6 bases. In DNA, the CDR3 is TGTGCCAGCTCCGGGGGGCTAGCGGGAGGCGAGCAGTACGTC. This translates into CASSGGLAGGEQYV.

CDR3 nucleotides: TGTGCCAGCAGCTTCGACAGGGTGGGCCGCTACGAGCAGTACTTC. It translates to CASSFDRVGRYEQYF. This chain links TRBV7-8 with TRBJ2-7; 7 bases are a match to TRBD1. Germline V lookup: CDR1 SGHVS, CDR2 FQNEAQ. The CDR3 is 15 residues long. Trimming cost V 3 bases and J 3 bases; bases outside gene matches: 8.

This chain joins TRBV28 and TRBJ1-5, with D unclear. In germline, CDR1 is MDHEN, CDR2 SYDVKM. The CDR3 length is 17 residues. Trimming shortened V by 3 bases and J by 1 base, and 16 bases separated the two germline ends. The CDR3, as DNA: TGTGCCAGCAGTTTTATCGGCCTCAGGAAGAGCAATCAGCCCCAGCATTTT. This translates into CASSFIGLRKSNQPQHF.

This chain connects TRBV5-1 to TRBJ2-3, with D hard to call. The CDR3 loop spans 15 amino acids. Germline V gene sequence: CDR1 SGHRS, CDR2 YFSETQ. The V end lost 0 bases, the J end lost 2 bases, and 10 bases lay between the germline ends. The CDR3 DNA follows: TGCGCCAGCAGCTTGGGCTTCAGATACACAGATACGCAGTATTTT. This encodes CASSLGFRYTDTQYF.

The chain combines TRBV5-1 with TRBJ1-2; 9 positions match TRBD1. This CDR3 is 18 amino acids long. Germline trimming cut 1 base from V and 2 bases from J; bases unmatched to any gene: 12. Germline assignment: CDR1 SGHRS and CDR2 YFSETQ. CDR3 DNA sequence: TGCGCCAGCAGCTTGCGGACAGGGGTTCTCCAGCTCAACTATGGCTACACCTTC. It translates to CASSLRTGVLQLNYGYTF. Filled out from reference TRBV5-1 and TRBJ1-2, the complete variable domain reads KAGVTQTPRYLIKTRGQQVTLSCSPISGHRSVSWYQQTPGQGLQFLFEYFSETQRNKGNFPGRFSGRQFSNSRSEMNVSTLELGDSALYLCASSLRTGVLQLNYGYTFGSGTRLTVV.

The chain recombines TRBV9 with TRBJ2-7; the D gene is possibly TRBD2 (6 bases). With 0 bases removed from V and 2 bases from J, the gap between germline ends came to 15 bases. Germline CDR1 SGDLS, CDR2 YYNGEE. The CDR3 has 16 residues. The CDR3 region has the DNA TGTGCCAGCAGCGTAGGGGCCGGAGGGGAAACCTACGAGCAGTACTTC. Translation gives CASSVGAGGETYEQYF.

V gene TRBV15 combines with J gene TRBJ2-5; D is unresolved. The CDR3 totals 13 residues. V was trimmed by 0 bases and J by 5 bases, leaving 7 bases between them. Per germline, CDR1 LNHNV and CDR2 YYDKDF (reference sequence). The CDR3 nucleotides are TGTGCCACCAGCAGAGATCCATTCGAGACCCAGTACTTC. Amino acid sequence: CATSRDPFETQYF.

The chain combines TRBV7-9 with TRBJ2-1, with TRBD1 matching 9 bases. CDR1 and CDR2 from the germline V gene are SEHNR and FQNEAQ (reference sequence). V was pared by 3 bases and J by 9 bases, with 12 bases of the junction left unmatched. The CDR3 covers 16 residues. CDR3 coding DNA: TGTGCCAGCAGCTTGGTGGGGACAGGGCCTTCTGGTGAGCAGTTCTTC. This gives the protein CASSLVGTGPSGEQFF.

The J gene is TRBJ1-1, the V gene TRBV29-1; 7 bases line up with TRBD1. The CDR3 spans 13 residues. Germline V gene data show CDR1 as SQVTM and CDR2 as ANQGSEA. J was trimmed by 2 bases and V by 5 bases; bases with no gene match: 5. The CDR3 region is CSVMTGPNTEAFF. The DNA of the CDR3 is TGCAGCGTTATGACAGGGCCCAACACTGAAGCTTTCTTT.

This clone showed up just a few times. The chain links TRBV3-1 (or the pseudogene TRBV3-2) to TRBJ1-5; 9 bases map to TRBD1. The CDR3 has 15 amino acids. The junction had 8 bases not matched to a gene; V was cut back by 1 base and J by 10 bases. Germline assignment: CDR1 LGHDT and CDR2 YNNKEL (reference sequence). The CDR3 loop is CASSQGTGVRRPQHF. In DNA form, the CDR3 reads TGTGCCAGCAGCCAAGGGACAGGGGTTCGTCGACCCCAGCATTTT.

This chain's CDR3 is CASSLDGGPMNQPQHF. CDR3 nucleotides: TGTGCCAGCAGCTTGGACGGAGGACCCATGAATCAGCCCCAGCATTTT. J is TRBJ1-5 and V is TRBV5-4; D uncertain. CDR3 length: 16 residues. CDR1 SGHNT and CDR2 YYREEE come from the germline V gene (reference sequence). V was shortened by 0 bases and J by 4 bases, with 14 bases between the two germline ends.

This clone was seen only once. The CDR3 DNA reads TGTGCCAGCACCCTAGAACCAGGGAGGGGGGATGAGCAGTTCTTC. Translation: CASTLEPGRGDEQFF. This chain uses TRBV5-6 with TRBJ2-1; TRBD2 might be the D (7 bases). Germline V gene lookup returns CDR1 SGHDT and CDR2 YYEEEE. CDR3 length: 15 residues. The germline V and J ends were trimmed by 6 bases and 8 bases, with 21 bases remaining between them.

The chain combines TRBV3-1 (or the pseudogene TRBV3-2) with TRBJ2-3; 7 bases are a match to TRBD1. Trimming cost V 4 bases and J 0 bases; bases outside gene matches: 4. The CDR3 length is 15 residues. Germline V lookup: CDR1 LGHDT, CDR2 YNNKEL (reference sequence). The CDR3 loop is CASSPRQGSTDTQYF. In DNA form, the CDR3 reads TGTGCCAGCAGCCCCCGACAGGGTAGCACAGATACGCAGTATTTT.

The V gene is TRBV6-6, the J gene TRBJ2-2, with 7 bases that match TRBD1. Germline CDR1 MNHNY, CDR2 SVGAGI (reference sequence). V shed 0 bases, J shed 3 bases, and the junction held 1 base outside the gene matches. The CDR3 sequence is 15 residues long. As DNA, the CDR3 is TGTGCCAGCAGTTACTCAGGGGGCTACACCGGGGAGCTGTTTTTT. It yields the protein CASSYSGGYTGELFF.

This chain links TRBV18 with TRBJ1-1, with no clear D. Germline V lookup: CDR1 KGHSH, CDR2 LQKENI. This CDR3 is 13 amino acids long. Trimming took 2 bases from V and 1 from J, leaving 5 bases between them. CDR3 amino acids: CASSPVRNTEAFF. The CDR3 bases are TGTGCCAGCTCACCAGTTAGGAACACTGAAGCTTTCTTT.

The chain combines TRBV7-3 with TRBJ2-2; possible D gene TRBD2, 6 bases. Germline V gene sequence: CDR1 SGHTA, CDR2 FQGTGA. V lost 5 bases, J lost 6 bases, and 19 bases lay in between. The CDR3 is 16 residues long. The CDR3 reads CASSPLRTPSAGELFF. CDR3 in DNA: TGTGCCAGCAGCCCCCTCCGCACCCCTAGCGCCGGGGAGCTGTTTTTT.

The V gene is TRBV6-5, the J gene TRBJ1-2; D unclear. This CDR3 spans 14 amino acids. The germline V gene encodes CDR1 MNHEY and CDR2 SVGAGI. The V and J ends lost 4 bases and 4 bases respectively, with 13 bases between them. CDR3 bases: TGTGCCAGCAGTTCCCCACGAGCGGGCTATGGCTACACCTTC. Protein: CASSSPRAGYGYTF.

The chain uses TRBV6-5 and TRBJ1-1; D perhaps matches TRBD1 (6 bases). This CDR3 spans 12 amino acids. Trimming cost V 6 bases and J 11 bases, with 16 bases left between them. Germline V lookup: CDR1 MNHEY, CDR2 SVGAGI. The CDR3 sequence is CASSPEGDTAFF. The CDR3 nucleotides are TGTGCCAGCAGCCCCGAGGGGGATACGGCTTTCTTT.

The chain is built from TRBV5-1 and TRBJ2-7; 9 bases agree with TRBD2. In germline, CDR1 is SGHRS, CDR2 YFSETQ. V lost 4 bases, J lost 1 base, and 6 bases stayed unmatched. There are 15 residues in the CDR3. The CDR3 DNA follows: TGCGCCAGCAGCCCTATGACTAGCGGTTCCTACGAGCAGTACTTC. It specifies CASSPMTSGSYEQYF.

The genes are TRBV19 and TRBJ1-2; tentatively, D is TRBD1 (5 bases). With 5 bases removed from V and 8 bases from J, the gap between germline ends came to 12 bases. The CDR3 spans 12 residues. CDR1 is LNHDA, CDR2 SQIVND, per germline (reference sequence). CDR3 sequence reads: CASSPRGYGYTF. The CDR3 DNA reads TGTGCCAGTAGTCCACGGGGGTACGGCTACACCTTC.

V usage is TRBV27 and J usage is TRBJ1-2; D possibly corresponds to TRBD1 (6 bases). The CDR3 is made up of 15 amino acids. The germline gives CDR1 MNHEY, CDR2 SMNVEV (reference sequence). V was clipped by 0 bases and J by 7 bases, with 15 bases between them. In DNA, the CDR3 is TGTGCCAGCAGTTTATCGCCGACAGGCCAGGGTGGCTACACCTTC. Residues: CASSLSPTGQGGYTF.

The chain couples TRBV18 to TRBJ1-5; 9 nucleotides line up with TRBD1. The CDR3 consists of 15 residues. Germline V lookup: CDR1 KGHSH, CDR2 LQKENI. V shed 4 bases and J 6 bases; nucleotides not matched to a gene: 7. The CDR3 region has the DNA TGTGCCAGCTCACTACAGGGGGCGCCTAGTCAGCCCCAGCATTTT. Translated: CASSLQGAPSQPQHF.

The V and J genes are TRBV19 and TRBJ1-2, with 8 bases aligning to TRBD1. The CDR3 totals 15 residues. V shed 7 bases and J 4 bases; nucleotides not matched to a gene: 11. Germline V CDR1 and CDR2: LNHDA, SQIVND (reference sequence). The DNA of the CDR3 is TGTGCCAGTAACGCTCGGACAGGGCCGGGCTATGGCTACACCTTC. This codes for CASNARTGPGYGYTF.

The chain carries TRBV28 and TRBJ1-5; 7 bases fit TRBD1. This CDR3 is built from 15 residues. Trimming took 6 bases from V and 6 from J; bases not matched to a gene: 11. Germline loops: CDR1 MDHEN, CDR2 SYDVKM. This CDR3 reads CASSEQGSGTQPQHF. The CDR3 nucleotides are TGTGCCAGCAGCGAACAGGGGAGCGGCACTCAGCCCCAGCATTTT.

V is TRBV3-1 (or the pseudogene TRBV3-2) and J is TRBJ2-4; 7 nucleotides agree with TRBD1. CDR3 length equals 13 residues. V lost 6 bases to trimming and J lost 7 bases; unmatched junction nucleotides: 6. Germline values: CDR1 LGHDT, CDR2 YNNKEL (reference sequence). The CDR3 sequence: CASSFQGQNIQYF. The CDR3 DNA follows: TGTGCCAGCAGTTTTCAGGGACAGAACATTCAGTACTTC.

This clone was seen a handful of times. This chain uses TRBV19 with TRBJ1-1; D may be TRBD1 (5 bases). The V gene lost 6 bases and the J gene lost 0 bases, with 14 bases spanning the gap. Germline values: CDR1 LNHDA, CDR2 SQIVND (reference sequence). CDR3 size: 15 residues. CDR3 in amino acids: CASRLGTKMNTEAFF. CDR3 sequence (DNA): TGTGCCAGTAGGCTTGGGACTAAAATGAACACTGAAGCTTTCTTT.